This TCR beta chain came from a study of tumor and adjacent non-tumor tissue in lung cancer. Study at large: Histology: around twelve adenocarcinoma, a couple of squamous cell carcinoma, 1 small cell lung cancer. Samples averaged about 3.8 million productive TCRbeta reads each. Study outcomes and limitations: Tumor tissue had significantly higher TCR diversity than normal lung. Normal lung showed higher cumulative top 100 clone frequency than tumor.

Three rounds of nested PCR, following a modified ARM-PCR protocol, produced the TCRbeta library. TCRdb processed the multiplex PCR reads anew with MiXCR; each CDR3 protein has one entry. The sample yields roughly 200,000 distinct CDR3 sequences, 71% seen once. No cell sorting was done before RNA was extracted from the tissue. V gave up 6 bases and J gave up 8 bases; unmatched junction bases: 7. CDR3 size: 15 residues. As concerns this clonotype: Its antigen is undetermined.

The sequencing input was lung tumor tissue. The sequence was collected from a man aged 55 to 69 with non-small cell lung cancer. The chain carries TRBV12-3 or TRBV12-4 and TRBJ2-4, with TRBD2 matching 13 bases. The CDR3 DNA reads as TGTGCCAGCAGGGAGACTAGCGGGAGGAGAGACATTCAGTACTTC. Translating gives CASRETSGRRDIQYF.